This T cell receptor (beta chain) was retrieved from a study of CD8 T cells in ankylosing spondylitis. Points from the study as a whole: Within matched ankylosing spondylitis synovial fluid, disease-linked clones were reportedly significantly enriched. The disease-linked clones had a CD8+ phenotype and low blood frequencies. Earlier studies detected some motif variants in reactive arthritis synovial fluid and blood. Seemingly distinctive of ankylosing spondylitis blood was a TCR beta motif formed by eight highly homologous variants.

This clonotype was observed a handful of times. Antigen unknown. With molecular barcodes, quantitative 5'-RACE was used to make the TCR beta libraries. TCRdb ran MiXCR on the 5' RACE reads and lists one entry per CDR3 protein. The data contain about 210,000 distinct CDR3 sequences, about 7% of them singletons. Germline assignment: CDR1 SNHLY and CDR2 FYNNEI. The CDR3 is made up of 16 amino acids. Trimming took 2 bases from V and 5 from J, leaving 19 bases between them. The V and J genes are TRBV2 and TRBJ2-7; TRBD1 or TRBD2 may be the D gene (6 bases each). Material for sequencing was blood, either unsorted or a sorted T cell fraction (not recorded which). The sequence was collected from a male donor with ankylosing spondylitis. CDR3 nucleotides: TGTGCCAGCAGTGAAAGTGAGGGGGGCTATTACAACGAGCAGTACTTC. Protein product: CASSESEGGYYNEQYF.